This T cell receptor beta chain was found in a study of cytomegalovirus exposure and HLA in healthy donors. As for this clone: Antigen unknown.

General study findings and limits: In a later analysis, V- and J-gene trimming of beta chains associated with a DCLRE1C missense variant, replicated independently. Earlier analysis yielded a pattern in which most TCR beta V segments were productive about 87% or about 30% of the time. Rare sequences made up most TCRs, while some public TCRs were found in many donors.

There were likely unrecorded immune exposures, though donors were nominally healthy when sampled. Germline-derived CDR1 and CDR2 are MNHEY and SVGAGI. CDR3 length: 16 residues. Trimming took off 4 bases at V and 4 bases at J, with 14 bases between the two ends. PCR employed 60 Vbeta and 13 Jbeta primers. The assay was immunoSEQ multiplex PCR, and TCRdb's table has in-frame clones only and misses some. The table shows about 150,000 clones, with about 78% occurring only once. The specimen sequenced was PBMCs. The TCR was taken from a middle-aged man in good health and CMV-seropositive. The chain uses TRBV6-5 and TRBJ1-6, with D perhaps matching TRBD1 (5 bases). The CDR3 DNA reads TGTGCCAGCAGTTGGGGAGGTGACAGTTATAATTCACCCCTCCACTTT. As protein: CASSWGGDSYNSPLHF.